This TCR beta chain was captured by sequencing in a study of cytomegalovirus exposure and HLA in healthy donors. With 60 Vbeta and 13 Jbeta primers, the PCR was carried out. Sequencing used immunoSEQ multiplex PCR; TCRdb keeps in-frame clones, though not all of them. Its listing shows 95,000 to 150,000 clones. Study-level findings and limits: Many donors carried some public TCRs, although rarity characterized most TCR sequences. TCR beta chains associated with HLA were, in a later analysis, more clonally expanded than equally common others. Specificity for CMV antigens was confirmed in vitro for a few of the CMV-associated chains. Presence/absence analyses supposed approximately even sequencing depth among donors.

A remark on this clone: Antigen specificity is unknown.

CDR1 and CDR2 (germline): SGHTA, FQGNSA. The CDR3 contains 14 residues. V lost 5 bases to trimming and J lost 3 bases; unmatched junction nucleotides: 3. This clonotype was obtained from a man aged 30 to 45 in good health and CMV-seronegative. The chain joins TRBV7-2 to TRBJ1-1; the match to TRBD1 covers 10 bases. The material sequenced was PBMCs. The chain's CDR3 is CASSLDRGDTEAFF. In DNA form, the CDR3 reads TGTGCCAGCAGCCTGGACAGGGGGGACACTGAAGCTTTCTTT.